The sequence of this T cell receptor beta chain was determined in a study of T cells after posttransplantation cyclophosphamide. Controls had myeloablative marrow grafts with methotrexate and calcineurin inhibitor, sampled at 1 year. On this clone itself: Its antigen remains unknown.

V dropped 6 bases and J dropped 1 base, with 10 bases sitting between them. Germline loops: CDR1 MNHEY, CDR2 SVGAGI. This CDR3 is built from 13 residues. Here immunoSEQ multiplex PCR was the method, and the copy in TCRdb shows in-frame clones only, minus some. The profile covers about 21,000 clones, with 80% to 90% appearing a single time and more than 2% taken by the ten largest. Study results and limitations: Recipient CMV seropositivity and CMV reactivation strongly tracked TRB clonality. Later post-transplant blood repertoires were often dominated by donor CD8+ memory clones. Skin or GI-infiltrating T cells shared few TRB sequences with blood.

The chain joins TRBV6-5 to TRBJ2-7; D is possibly TRBD2 (6 bases). Sequences were derived from PBMCs, sampled 362 days after allogeneic stem cell transplant with calcineurin inhibitor and methotrexate. This clonotype originated in a female patient aged 25-39 years who received an allogeneic stem cell transplant from an unrelated donor, was CMV-positive, and had acute and chronic GVHD. Some of these T cells may belong to the graft donor. In nucleotides, the CDR3 is TGTGCCAGCAGATCTAGCGCGTCCTACGAGCAGTACTTC. Translation: CASRSSASYEQYF.